This T cell receptor beta chain emerged from a study of technical replicates of blood from a few donors. TCRdb keeps only in-frame clones here, not all; method: immunoSEQ multiplex PCR. Among about 54,000 clones, 90% to 95% were seen once, and the ten largest hold around 0.21%. CDR1 is SEHNR, CDR2 FQNEAQ, per germline (reference sequence). With V trimmed by 5 bases and J by 2 bases, 8 bases remained unmatched. This CDR3 has 16 residues. The chain combines TRBV7-9 with TRBJ1-5, with 8 nucleotides matching TRBD1. The receptor was isolated from a human donor in good health. Sequencing input: T cells isolated from PBMCs. The CDR3 here is CASSPVDREGNQPQHF. CDR3 DNA sequence: TGTGCCAGCAGCCCCGTGGACAGGGAGGGCAATCAGCCCCAGCATTTT.